This T cell receptor (beta chain) is from a study of T-cell memory formation after mild COVID-19. The overall study: Clustering of TCRs was largely donor specific. Study outcomes and limitations: Contracting clones localized mainly to CM and EM when CD4+ and mainly to EMRA when CD8+. Day 15 to 85 contractors were CD4/CD8 balanced; later expanders leaned CD4+.

In this sample, this clonotype turned up many times. Antigen: not known. Germline trimming cut 1 base from V and 3 bases from J; bases unmatched to any gene: 7. This CDR3 spans 18 amino acids. Per germline, CDR1 SGHRS and CDR2 YFSETQ. The authors produced TCR alpha and TCR beta cDNA libraries with sample barcodes and UMIs by 5'RACE using constant-segment primers. TCRdb called the 5' RACE reads again in MiXCR, with one record for every CDR3 protein. The repertoire holds 500,000 to 650,000 distinct CDR3 sequences, about a fifth seen once, with around 9.2% in the top ten. Sequenced material: PBMCs or a T cell subset sorted from them (not recorded which). The chain links TRBV5-1 to TRBJ2-1; 13 bases align to TRBD2. The receptor comes from an adult woman who had mild COVID-19 (a few samples of this study predate the infection). Cell type and time point are not known. CDR3 coding DNA: TGCGCCAGCAGCTTGCAGATACTAGCGGGAGGGGGCTACAATGAGCAGTTCTTC. It codes for CASSLQILAGGGYNEQFF.